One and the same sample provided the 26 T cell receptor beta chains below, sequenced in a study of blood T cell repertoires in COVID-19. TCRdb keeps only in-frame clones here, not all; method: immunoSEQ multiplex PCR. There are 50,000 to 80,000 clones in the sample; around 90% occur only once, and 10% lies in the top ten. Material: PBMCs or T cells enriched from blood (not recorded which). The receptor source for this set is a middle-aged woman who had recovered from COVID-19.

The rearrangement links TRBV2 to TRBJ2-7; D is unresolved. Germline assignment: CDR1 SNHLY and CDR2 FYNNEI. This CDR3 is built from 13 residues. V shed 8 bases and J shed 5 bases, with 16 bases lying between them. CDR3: CASEAASAHEQYF. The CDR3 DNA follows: TGTGCCAGCGAGGCTGCCTCTGCCCACGAGCAGTACTTC.

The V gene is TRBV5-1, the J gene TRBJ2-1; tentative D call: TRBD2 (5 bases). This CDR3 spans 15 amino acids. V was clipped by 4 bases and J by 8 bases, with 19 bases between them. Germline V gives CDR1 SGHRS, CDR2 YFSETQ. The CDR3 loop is CASSTLGPPVDEQFF. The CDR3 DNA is TGCGCCAGCAGCACACTAGGTCCGCCGGTGGATGAGCAGTTCTTC.

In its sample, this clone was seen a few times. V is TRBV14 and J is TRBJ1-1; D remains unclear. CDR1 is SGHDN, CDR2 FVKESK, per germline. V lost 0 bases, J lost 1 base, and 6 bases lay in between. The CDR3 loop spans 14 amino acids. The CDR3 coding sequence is TGTGCCAGCAGCCAAGATAGCGGGAACACTGAAGCTTTCTTT. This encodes CASSQDSGNTEAFF.

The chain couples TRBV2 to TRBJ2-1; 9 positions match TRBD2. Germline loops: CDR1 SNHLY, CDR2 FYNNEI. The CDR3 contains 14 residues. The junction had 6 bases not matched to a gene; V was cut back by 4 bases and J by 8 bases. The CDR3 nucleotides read TGTGCCAGCAGTGGGGGACTAGCATGGTATGAGCAGTTCTTC. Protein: CASSGGLAWYEQFF.

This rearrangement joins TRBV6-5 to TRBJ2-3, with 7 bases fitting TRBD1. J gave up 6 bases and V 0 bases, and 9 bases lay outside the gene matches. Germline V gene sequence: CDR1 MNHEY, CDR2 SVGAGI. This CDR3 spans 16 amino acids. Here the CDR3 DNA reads TGTGCCAGCAGTTACTCGACGGGACAGCCTATGGATACGCAGTATTTT. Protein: CASSYSTGQPMDTQYF.

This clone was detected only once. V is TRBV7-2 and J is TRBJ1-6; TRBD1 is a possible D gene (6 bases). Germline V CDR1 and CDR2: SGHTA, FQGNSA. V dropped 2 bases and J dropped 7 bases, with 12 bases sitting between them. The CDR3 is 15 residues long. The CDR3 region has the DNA TGTGCCAGCAGCTTAACACAGGGTCTAAATTCACCCCTCCACTTT. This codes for CASSLTQGLNSPLHF.

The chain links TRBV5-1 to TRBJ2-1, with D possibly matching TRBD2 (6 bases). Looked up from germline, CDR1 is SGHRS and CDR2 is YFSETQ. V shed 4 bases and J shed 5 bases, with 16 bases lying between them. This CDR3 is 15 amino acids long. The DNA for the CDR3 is TGCGCCAGCAGCCCCGGGCCCTCGGGGGACAATGAGCAGTTCTTC. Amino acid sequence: CASSPGPSGDNEQFF. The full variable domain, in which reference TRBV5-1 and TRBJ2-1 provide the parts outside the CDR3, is KAGVTQTPRYLIKTRGQQVTLSCSPISGHRSVSWYQQTPGQGLQFLFEYFSETQRNKGNFPGRFSGRQFSNSRSEMNVSTLELGDSALYLCASSPGPSGDNEQFFGPGTRLTVL.

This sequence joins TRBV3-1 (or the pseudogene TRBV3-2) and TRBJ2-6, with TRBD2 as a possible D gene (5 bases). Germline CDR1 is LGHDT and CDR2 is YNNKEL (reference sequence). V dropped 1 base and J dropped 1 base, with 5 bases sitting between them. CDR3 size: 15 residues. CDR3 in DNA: TGTGCCAGCAGCCAAGGGACTTCTGGGGCCAACGTCCTGACTTTC. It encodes CASSQGTSGANVLTF.

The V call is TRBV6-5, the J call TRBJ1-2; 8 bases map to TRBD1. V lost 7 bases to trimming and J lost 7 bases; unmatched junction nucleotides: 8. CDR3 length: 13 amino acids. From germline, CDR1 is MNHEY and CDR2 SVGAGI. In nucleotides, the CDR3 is TGTGCCAGCAAAATGGACAGGGAGGGTGGCTACACCTTC. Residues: CASKMDREGGYTF.

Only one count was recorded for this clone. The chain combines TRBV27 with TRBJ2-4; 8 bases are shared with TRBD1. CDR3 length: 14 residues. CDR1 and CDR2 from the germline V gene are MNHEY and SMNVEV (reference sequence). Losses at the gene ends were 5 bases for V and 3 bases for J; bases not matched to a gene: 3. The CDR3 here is CASSGTGFKNIQYF. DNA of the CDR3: TGTGCCAGCAGTGGGACAGGCTTCAAAAACATTCAGTACTTC.

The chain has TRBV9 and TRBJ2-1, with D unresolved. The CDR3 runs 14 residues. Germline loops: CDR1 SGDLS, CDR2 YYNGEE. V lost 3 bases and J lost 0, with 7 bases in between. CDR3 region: CASSATLSYNEQFF. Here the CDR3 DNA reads TGTGCCAGCAGCGCGACACTCTCCTACAATGAGCAGTTCTTC.

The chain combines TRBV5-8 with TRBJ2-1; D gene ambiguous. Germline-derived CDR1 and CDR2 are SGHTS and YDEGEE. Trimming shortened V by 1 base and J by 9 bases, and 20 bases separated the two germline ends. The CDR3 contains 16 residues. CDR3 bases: TGTGCCAGCAGCTTGTACTTAAACAGTGCCTTGGGTGAGCAGTTCTTC. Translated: CASSLYLNSALGEQFF.

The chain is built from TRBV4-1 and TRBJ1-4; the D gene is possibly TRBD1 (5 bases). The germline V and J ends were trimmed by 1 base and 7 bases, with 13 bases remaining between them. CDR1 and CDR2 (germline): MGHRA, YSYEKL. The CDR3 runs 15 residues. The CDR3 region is CASSQVQGESEKLFF. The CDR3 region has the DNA TGCGCCAGCAGCCAAGTTCAGGGCGAAAGTGAAAAACTGTTTTTT.

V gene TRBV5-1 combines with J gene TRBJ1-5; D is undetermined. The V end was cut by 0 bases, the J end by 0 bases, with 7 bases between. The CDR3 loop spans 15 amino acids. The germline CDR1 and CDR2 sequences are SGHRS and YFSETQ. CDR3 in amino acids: CASSLEGDSNQPQHF. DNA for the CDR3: TGCGCCAGCAGCTTGGAGGGAGATAGCAATCAGCCCCAGCATTTT.

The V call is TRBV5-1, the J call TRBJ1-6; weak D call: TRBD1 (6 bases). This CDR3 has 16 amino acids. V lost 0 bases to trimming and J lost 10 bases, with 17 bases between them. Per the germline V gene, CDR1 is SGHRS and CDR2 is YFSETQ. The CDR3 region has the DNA TGCGCCAGCAGCTTGGCCCCCGGTCGGACAGCATCACCCCTCCACTTT. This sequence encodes CASSLAPGRTASPLHF.

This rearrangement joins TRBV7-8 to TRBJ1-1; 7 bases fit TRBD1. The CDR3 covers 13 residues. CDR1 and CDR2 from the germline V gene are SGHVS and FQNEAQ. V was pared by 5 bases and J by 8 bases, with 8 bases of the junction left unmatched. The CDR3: CASSPGGQLEAFF. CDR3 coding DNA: TGTGCCAGCAGCCCTGGGGGACAGCTCGAAGCTTTCTTT.

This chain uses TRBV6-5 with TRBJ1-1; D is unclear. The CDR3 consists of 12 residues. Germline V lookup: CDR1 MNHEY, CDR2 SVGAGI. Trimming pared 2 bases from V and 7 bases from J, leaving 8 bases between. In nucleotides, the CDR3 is TGTGCCAGCAGTTACCCCCCAGGTGAAGCTTTCTTT. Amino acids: CASSYPPGEAFF.

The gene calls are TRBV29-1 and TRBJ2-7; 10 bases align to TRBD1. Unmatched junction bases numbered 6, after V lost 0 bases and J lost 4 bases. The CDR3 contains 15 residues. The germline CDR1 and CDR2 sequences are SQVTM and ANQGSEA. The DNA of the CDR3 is TGCAGCGTTGAAGAGGGACAGGGGAGCGGGTACGAGCAGTACTTC. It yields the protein CSVEEGQGSGYEQYF.

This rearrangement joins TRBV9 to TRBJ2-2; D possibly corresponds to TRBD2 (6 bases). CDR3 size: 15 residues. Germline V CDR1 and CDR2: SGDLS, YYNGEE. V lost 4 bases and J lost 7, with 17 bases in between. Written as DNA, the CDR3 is TGTGCCAGCAGCCCTAGAGTTCGGGGACTCGGGGAGCTGTTTTTT. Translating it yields CASSPRVRGLGELFF.

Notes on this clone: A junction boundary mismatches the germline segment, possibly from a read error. CDR3 nucleotide sequence: TGTGCCAGCAGCATAGCGATAGGGACAGCCTACGAGCAGTACTTC. Its protein product is CASSIAIGTAYEQYF. The V and J genes are TRBV7-2 and TRBJ2-7; 7 nucleotides match TRBD1. Germline CDR1 is SGHTA and CDR2 is FQGNSA. The length of the CDR3 is 15 residues.

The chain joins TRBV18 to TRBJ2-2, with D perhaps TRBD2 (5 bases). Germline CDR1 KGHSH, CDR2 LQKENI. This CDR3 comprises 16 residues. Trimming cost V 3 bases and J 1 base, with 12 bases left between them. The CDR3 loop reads CASSPSKRRNTGELFF. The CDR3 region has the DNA TGTGCCAGCTCACCGAGTAAGCGGAGGAACACCGGGGAGCTGTTTTTT.

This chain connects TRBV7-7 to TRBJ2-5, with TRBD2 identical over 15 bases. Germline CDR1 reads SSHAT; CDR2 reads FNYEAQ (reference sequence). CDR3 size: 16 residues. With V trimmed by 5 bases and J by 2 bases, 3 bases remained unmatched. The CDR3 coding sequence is TGTGCCAGCAGCACGGGACTAGCGGGGGGACAAGAGACCCAGTACTTC. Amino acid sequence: CASSTGLAGGQETQYF.

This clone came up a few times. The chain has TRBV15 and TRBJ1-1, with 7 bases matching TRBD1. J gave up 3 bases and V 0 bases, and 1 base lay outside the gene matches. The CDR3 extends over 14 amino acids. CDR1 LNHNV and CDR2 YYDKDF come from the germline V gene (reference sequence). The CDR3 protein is CATSRDRGYTEAFF. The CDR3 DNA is TGTGCCACCAGCAGAGACAGGGGGTACACTGAAGCTTTCTTT.

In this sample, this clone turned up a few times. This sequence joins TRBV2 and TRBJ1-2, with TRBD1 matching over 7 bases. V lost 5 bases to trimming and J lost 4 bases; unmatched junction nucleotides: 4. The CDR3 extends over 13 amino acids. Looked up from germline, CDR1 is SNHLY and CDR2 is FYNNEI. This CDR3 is CASSRDSRYGYTF. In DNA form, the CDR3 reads TGTGCCAGCAGTAGGGACAGTCGCTATGGCTACACCTTC.

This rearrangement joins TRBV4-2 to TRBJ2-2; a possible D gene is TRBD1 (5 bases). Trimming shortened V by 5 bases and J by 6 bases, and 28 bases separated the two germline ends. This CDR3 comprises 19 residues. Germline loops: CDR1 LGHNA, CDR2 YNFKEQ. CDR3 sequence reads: CASSNPRPVSRDGPGELFF. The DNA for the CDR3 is TGTGCCAGCAGCAATCCAAGGCCGGTATCCAGGGATGGTCCCGGGGAGCTGTTTTTT.

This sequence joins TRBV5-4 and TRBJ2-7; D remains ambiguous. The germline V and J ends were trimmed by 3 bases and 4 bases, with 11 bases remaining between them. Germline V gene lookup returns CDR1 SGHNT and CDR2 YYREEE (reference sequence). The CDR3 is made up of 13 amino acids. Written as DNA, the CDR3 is TGTGCCAGCAGCTCGTTTGAGGCGTACGAGCAGTACTTC. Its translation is CASSSFEAYEQYF.